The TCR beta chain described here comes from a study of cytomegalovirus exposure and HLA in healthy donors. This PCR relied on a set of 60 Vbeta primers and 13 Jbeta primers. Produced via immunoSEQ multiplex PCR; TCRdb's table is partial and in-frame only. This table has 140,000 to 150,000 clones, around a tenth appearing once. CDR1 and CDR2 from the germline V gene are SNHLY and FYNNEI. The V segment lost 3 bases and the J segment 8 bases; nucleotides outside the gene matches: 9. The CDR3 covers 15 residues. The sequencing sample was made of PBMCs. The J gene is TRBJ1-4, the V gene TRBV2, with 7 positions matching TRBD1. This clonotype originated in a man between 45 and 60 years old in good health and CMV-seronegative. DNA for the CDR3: TGTGCCAGCAGTGAGGCGGGACAGCCCATAGAAAAACTGTTTTTT. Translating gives CASSEAGQPIEKLFF. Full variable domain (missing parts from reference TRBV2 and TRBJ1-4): EPEVTQTPSHQVTQMGQEVILRCVPISNHLYFYWYRQILGQKVEFLVSFYNNEISEKSEIFDDQFSVERPDGSNFTLKIRSTKLEDSAMYFCASSEAGQPIEKLFFGSGTQLSVL.